Detailed here is one T cell receptor beta chain. Its target is unknown. Some clones are missing from TCRdb's copy, which holds only in-frame ones; the method was immunoSEQ multiplex PCR. The sample has some 87,000 clones; around 91% are singletons. These data are taken from a study of T cell responses to AZD1222 COVID-19 vaccine. Study-wide results and limits: The study found vaccine-associated CD4 TCRs spanning spike, dominant at 160-218 and 743-854. Repertoire collection took place solely once the T cell response had peaked.

There are 17 residues in the CDR3. Per germline, CDR1 ENHRY and CDR2 SYGVKD. Trimming took 2 bases from V and 0 from J; bases not matched to a gene: 7. The rearrangement links TRBV10-3 to TRBJ1-3; 7 bases line up with TRBD1. The receptor was derived from an adult in good health. The sequenced sample was peripheral blood, obtained on day 0 of MenACWY control vaccination. The DNA for the CDR3 is TGTGCCATCAGTGAGAGGACAGGCCCAGGCTCTGGAAACACCATATATTTT. Its protein is CAISERTGPGSGNTIYF.